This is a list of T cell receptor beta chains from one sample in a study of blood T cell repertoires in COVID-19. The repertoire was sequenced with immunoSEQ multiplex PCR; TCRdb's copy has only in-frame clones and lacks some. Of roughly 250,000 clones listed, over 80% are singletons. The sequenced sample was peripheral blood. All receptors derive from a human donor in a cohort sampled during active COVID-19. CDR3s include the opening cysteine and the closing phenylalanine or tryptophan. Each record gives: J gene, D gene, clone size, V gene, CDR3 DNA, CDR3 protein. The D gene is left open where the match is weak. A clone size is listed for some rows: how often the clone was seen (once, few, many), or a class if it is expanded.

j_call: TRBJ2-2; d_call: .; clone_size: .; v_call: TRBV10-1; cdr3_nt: TGCGCCAGCAGTGAGTCGCGGAGTCCGAACACCGGGGAGCTGTTTTTT; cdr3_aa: CASSESRSPNTGELFF
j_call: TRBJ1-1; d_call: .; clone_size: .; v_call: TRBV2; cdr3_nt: TGTGCCAGCAGTGGTAAGAGGAACACTGAAGCTTTCTTT; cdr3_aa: CASSGKRNTEAFF
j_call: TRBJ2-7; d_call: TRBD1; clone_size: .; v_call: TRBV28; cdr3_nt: TGTGCCAGCAGGGGGACAGGGACTTCCTACGAGCAGTACTTC; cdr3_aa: CASRGTGTSYEQYF
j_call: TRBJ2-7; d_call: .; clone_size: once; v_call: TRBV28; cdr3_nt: TGTGCCAGCATCGACGGGTCCTCCTACGAGCAGTACTTC; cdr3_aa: CASIDGSSYEQYF
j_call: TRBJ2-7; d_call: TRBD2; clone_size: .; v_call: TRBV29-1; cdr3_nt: TGCAGCGTTGAACTAGCGGGAGGAGCCCTATCCTACGAGCAGTACTTC; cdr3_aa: CSVELAGGALSYEQYF
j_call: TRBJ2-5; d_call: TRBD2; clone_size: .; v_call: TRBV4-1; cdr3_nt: TGCGCCAGCAGCCAAGATGGGCTAGCGGGAGGGGAGACCCAGTACTTC; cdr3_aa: CASSQDGLAGGETQYF
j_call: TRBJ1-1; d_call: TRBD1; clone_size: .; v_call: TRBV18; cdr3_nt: TGTGCCAGCTCACTCCGGGACAGGGACGCTGAAGCTTTCTTT; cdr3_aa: CASSLRDRDAEAFF
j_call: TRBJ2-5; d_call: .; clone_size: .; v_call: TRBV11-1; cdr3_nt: TGTGCCAGCAGCGAGGGGGAGGAGACCCAGTACTTC; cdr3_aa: CASSEGEETQYF
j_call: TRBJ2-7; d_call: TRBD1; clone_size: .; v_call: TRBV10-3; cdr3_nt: TGTGCCATCAGATTGGACAGGGCGAATTACGAGCAGTACTTC; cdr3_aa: CAIRLDRANYEQYF
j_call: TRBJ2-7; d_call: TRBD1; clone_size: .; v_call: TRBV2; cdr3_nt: TGTGCCAGCAGTGCGGACAGGGGGTTTTACGAGCAGTACTTC; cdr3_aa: CASSADRGFYEQYF
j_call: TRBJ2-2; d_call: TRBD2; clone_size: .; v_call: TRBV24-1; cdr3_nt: TGTGCCACCGGTGAAGGACGTTTAGCGGGAGGGCCGGTGAACACCGGGGAGCTGTTTTTT; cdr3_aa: CATGEGRLAGGPVNTGELFF
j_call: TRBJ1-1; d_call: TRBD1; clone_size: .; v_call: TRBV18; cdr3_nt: TGTGCCAGCTCACCAAACGGCAGGGGGCTGAACACTGAAGCTTTCTTT; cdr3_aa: CASSPNGRGLNTEAFF
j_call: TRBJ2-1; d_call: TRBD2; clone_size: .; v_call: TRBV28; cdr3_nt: TGTGCCAGCAGTTCTCTGACTAGCGGGACTGGCAATGAGCAGTTCTTC; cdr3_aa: CASSSLTSGTGNEQFF
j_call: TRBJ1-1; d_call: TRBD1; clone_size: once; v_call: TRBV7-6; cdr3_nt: TGTGCCAGCAGCCGAACAGGGGGCGCAGGAACTGTTCCCTTCTTT; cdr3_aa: CASSRTGGAGTVPFF
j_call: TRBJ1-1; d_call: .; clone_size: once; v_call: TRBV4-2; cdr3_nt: TGTGCCAGCAGCCGGAGCTTGGACACTGAAGCTTTCTTT; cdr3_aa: CASSRSLDTEAFF
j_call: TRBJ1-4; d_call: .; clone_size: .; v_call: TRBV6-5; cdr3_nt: TGTGCCAGCACCACTACTAATGAAAAACTGTTTTTT; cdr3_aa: CASTTTNEKLFF
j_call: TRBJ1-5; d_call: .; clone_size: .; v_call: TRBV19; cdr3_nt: TGTGCCAGTAGTGGGCAGGGTTATCAGCCCCAGCATTTT; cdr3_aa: CASSGQGYQPQHF
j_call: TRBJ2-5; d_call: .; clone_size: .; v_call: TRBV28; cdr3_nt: TGTGCCAGCAGCAACCGGAGAGGGGGAGGGGCGCGGGAGACCCAGTACTTC; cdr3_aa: CASSNRRGGGARETQYF
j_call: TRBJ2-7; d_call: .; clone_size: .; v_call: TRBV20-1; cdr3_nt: TGCAGTGCTAGAGCAGACAGATTACAGTACTTC; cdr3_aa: CSARADRLQYF
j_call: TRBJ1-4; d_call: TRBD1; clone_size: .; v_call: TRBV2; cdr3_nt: TGTGCCAGCAAAAACCAGGGGGCGGATAATGAAAAACTGTTTTTT; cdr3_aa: CASKNQGADNEKLFF
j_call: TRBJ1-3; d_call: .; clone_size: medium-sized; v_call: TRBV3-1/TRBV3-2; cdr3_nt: TGTGCCAGCAGCCAAGATCGGGGGAGCTCTGGAAACACCATATATTTT; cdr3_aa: CASSQDRGSSGNTIYF
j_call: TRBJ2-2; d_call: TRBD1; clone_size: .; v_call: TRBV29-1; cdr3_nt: TGCAGCGTCCATCGACAGGGATCGAACACCGGGGAGCTGTTTTTT; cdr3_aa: CSVHRQGSNTGELFF
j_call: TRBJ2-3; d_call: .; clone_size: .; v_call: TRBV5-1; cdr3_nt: TGCGCCAGCAGCCAGGGAAGCACAGATACGCAGTATTTT; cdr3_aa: CASSQGSTDTQYF
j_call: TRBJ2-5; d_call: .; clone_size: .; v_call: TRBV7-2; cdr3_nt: TGTGCCAGCAGCTTAGTGTTGGCACGGGGAGAGACCCAGTACTTC; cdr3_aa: CASSLVLARGETQYF
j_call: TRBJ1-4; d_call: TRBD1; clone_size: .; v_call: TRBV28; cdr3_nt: TGTGCCAGCAGTTTAACGGCGGGGACAGGGACTGAAAAACTGTTTTTT; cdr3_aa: CASSLTAGTGTEKLFF
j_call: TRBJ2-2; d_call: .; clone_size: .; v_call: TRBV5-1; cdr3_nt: TGCGCCAGCAGCTTGGGGGGCTCTACCGGGGAGCTGTTTTTT; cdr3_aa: CASSLGGSTGELFF
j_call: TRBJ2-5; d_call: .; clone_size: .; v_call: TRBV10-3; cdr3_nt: TGTGCCATCAGTGAGTCGAACGGTAGATTAAAGACCCAGTACTTC; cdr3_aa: CAISESNGRLKTQYF
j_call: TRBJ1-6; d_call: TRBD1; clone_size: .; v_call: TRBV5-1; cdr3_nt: TGCGCCAGCAGCTTTAGACAGGGAGATTCACCCCTCCACTTT; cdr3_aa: CASSFRQGDSPLHF
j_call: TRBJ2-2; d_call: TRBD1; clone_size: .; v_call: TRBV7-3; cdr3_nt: TGTGCCACCCGGGACAGGGGAAATGCCGGGGAGCTGTTTTTT; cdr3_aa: CATRDRGNAGELFF
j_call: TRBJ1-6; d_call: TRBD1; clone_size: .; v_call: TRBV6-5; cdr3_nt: TGTGCCAGCAGTTACATCGACAGGGGAGATTCACCCCTCCACTTT; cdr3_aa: CASSYIDRGDSPLHF
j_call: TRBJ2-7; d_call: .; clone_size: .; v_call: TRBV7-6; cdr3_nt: TGTGCCAGCAGCTTAGATCTGGGACTGGCCTACGAGCAGTACTTC; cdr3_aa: CASSLDLGLAYEQYF
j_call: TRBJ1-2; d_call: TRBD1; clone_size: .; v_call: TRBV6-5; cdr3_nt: TGTGCCAGCAGTTACACCGGGACAGGGAATGGCTACACCTTC; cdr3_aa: CASSYTGTGNGYTF
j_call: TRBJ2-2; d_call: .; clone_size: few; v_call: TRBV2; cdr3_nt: TGTGCCAGCAGTCGACAGGTGCTGAACACCGGGGAGCTGTTTTTT; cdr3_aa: CASSRQVLNTGELFF
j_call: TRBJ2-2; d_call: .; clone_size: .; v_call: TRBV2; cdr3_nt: TGTGCCAGCAGTGGGGGCCTATGGGCTTCCACCGGGGAGCTGTTTTTT; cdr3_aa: CASSGGLWASTGELFF
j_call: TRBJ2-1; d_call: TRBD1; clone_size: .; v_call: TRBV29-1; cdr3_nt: TGCAGCGTTGAGGGTAGGGGGCATCGGTTCTTC; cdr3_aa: CSVEGRGHRFF
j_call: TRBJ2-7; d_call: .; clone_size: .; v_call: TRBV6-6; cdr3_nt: TGTGCCAGCAGACTAGACTTGACCTCCTACGAGCAGTACTTC; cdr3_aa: CASRLDLTSYEQYF
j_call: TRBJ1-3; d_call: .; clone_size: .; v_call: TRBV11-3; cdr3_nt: TGTGCCAGCAGCTCCACAGGAACGGGAAACACCATATATTTT; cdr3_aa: CASSSTGTGNTIYF
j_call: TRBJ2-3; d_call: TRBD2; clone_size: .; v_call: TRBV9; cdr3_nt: TGTGCCAGCAGCTCTCGTGCGGGCGGGAGGGTCACAGATACGCAGTATTTT; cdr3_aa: CASSSRAGGRVTDTQYF
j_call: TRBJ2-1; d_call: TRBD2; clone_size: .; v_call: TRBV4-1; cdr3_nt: TGCGCCAGCAGCCAAGGGGGGGGAAAAGGGTTATTGGCCTACAATGAGCAGTTCTTC; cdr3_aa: CASSQGGGKGLLAYNEQFF
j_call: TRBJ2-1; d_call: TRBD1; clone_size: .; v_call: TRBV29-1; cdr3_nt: TGCAGCGTTGAAGTCGGGAGAACAGGGGGGAGCTCCTACAATGAGCAGTTCTTC; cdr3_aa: CSVEVGRTGGSSYNEQFF
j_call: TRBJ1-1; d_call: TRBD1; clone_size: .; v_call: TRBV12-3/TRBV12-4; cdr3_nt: TGTGCCAGCAGTCCGTCAGGGGGCCGGGCTTTCTTT; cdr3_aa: CASSPSGGRAFF
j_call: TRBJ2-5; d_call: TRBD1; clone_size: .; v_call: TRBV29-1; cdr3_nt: TGCAGAGGACAGGTCCAAGAGACCCAGTACTTC; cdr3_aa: CRGQVQETQYF
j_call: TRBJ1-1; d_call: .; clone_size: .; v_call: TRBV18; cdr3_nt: TGTGCCAGCTCACCACCTTTCGGGGTTTCTGAAGCTTTCTTT; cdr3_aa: CASSPPFGVSEAFF
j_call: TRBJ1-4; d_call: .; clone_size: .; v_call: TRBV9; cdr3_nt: TGTGCCAGCAGCGTCGGTCAGGGTAATGAAAAACTGTTTTTT; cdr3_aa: CASSVGQGNEKLFF
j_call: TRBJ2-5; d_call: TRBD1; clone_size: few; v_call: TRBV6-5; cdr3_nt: TGTGCCGTCCGAGGACAGGTGGGGCAAGAGACCCAGTACTTC; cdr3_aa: CAVRGQVGQETQYF
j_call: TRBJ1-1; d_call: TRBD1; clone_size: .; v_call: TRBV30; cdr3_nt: TGTGCCTGGAGTGCCAGGGGGCGAGGTGAAGCTTTCTTT; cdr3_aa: CAWSARGRGEAFF
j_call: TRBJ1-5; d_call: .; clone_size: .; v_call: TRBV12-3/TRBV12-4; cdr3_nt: TGTGCCAGCAGTTTAGGAGCAAACCAGCCCCAGCATTTT; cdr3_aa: CASSLGANQPQHF
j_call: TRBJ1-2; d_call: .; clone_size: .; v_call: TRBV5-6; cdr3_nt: TGTGCCAGCAGCTTAGAGTCCCAGGGGTGGTATGGCTACACCTTC; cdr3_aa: CASSLESQGWYGYTF
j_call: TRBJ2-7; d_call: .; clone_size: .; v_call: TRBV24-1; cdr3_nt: TGTGCCACCAGTGATTTCGAACCCAGGGGATGTTACGAGCAGTACTTC; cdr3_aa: CATSDFEPRGCYEQYF
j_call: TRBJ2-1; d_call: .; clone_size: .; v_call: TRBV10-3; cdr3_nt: TGTGCCATCAGTGAGTCGATGGGCGGGACTTACAATGAGCAGTTCTTC; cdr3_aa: CAISESMGGTYNEQFF
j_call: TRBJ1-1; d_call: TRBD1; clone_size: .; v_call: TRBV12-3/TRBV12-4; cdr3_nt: TGTGCCAGTGGGTCAGGGGGCAACACTGAAGCTTTCTTT; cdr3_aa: CASGSGGNTEAFF
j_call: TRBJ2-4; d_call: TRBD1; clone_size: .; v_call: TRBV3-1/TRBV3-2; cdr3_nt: TGTGCCAGCAGCCAAGCGGGACAGAAAAACATTCAGTACTTC; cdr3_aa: CASSQAGQKNIQYF
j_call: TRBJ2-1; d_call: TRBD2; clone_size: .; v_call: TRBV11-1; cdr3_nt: TGTGCCAGCAGCCACAGACTAGCGGTGACCTACAATGAGCAGTTCTTC; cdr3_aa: CASSHRLAVTYNEQFF
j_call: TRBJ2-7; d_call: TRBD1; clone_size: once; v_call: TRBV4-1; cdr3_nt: TGCGCCAGCAGCCCTAGGACAGGGACCTACGAGCAGTACTTC; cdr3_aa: CASSPRTGTYEQYF
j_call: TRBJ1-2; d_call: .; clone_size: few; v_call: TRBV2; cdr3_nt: TGTGCCAGCAGCGGAGGGGCAGGGCGGTATGGCTACACCTTC; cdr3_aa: CASSGGAGRYGYTF
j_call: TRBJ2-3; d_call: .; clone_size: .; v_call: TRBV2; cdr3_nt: TGTGCCAGCAGGGTAGCGGAGACCACAGATACGCAGTATTTT; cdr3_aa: CASRVAETTDTQYF
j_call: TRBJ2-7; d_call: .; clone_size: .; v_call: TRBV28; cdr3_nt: TGTGCCAGCGCCTCGGTCCGGAGAGACGAGCAGTACTTC; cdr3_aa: CASASVRRDEQYF